One and the same sample provided the 31 T cell receptor beta chains below, sequenced in a study of control samples from healthy donors and cancer patients. TCRdb keeps only in-frame clones here, not all; method: immunoSEQ multiplex PCR. The sample has tens of thousands of clones; about 92% are singletons. The material sequenced was PBMCs. The receptors were gathered from a man aged 30 to 39 with colorectal cancer.

The chain combines TRBV5-1 with TRBJ1-1; D remains ambiguous. Trimming shortened V by 4 bases and J by 0 bases, and 13 bases separated the two germline ends. Per germline, CDR1 SGHRS and CDR2 YFSETQ. This CDR3 is 15 amino acids long. The CDR3 loop reads CASSLRVGLNTEAFF. DNA for the CDR3: TGCGCCAGCAGCCTTAGAGTAGGGTTGAACACTGAAGCTTTCTTT.

The gene calls are TRBV6-4 and TRBJ2-3, with 7 bases matching TRBD1. The V gene end was trimmed by 3 bases and the J gene end by 1 base; junction bases not matched to a gene: 4. In germline, CDR1 is MRHNA, CDR2 SNTAGT. The CDR3 covers 15 residues. CDR3 DNA: TGTGCCAGCAGTGAAACCGGACAGGGCACAGATACGCAGTATTTT. Its translation: CASSETGQGTDTQYF.

V and J are TRBV25-1 and TRBJ2-1; D gene ambiguous. Germline values: CDR1 MGHDK, CDR2 SYGVNS. Trimming took 2 bases from V and 6 from J, leaving 17 bases between them. The CDR3 extends over 16 amino acids. DNA of the CDR3: TGTGCCAGCAGTGAAGCTAGTTCCCTAGATATCAATGAGCAGTTCTTC. Its protein is CASSEASSLDINEQFF.

This chain joins TRBV24-1 and TRBJ2-3; 14 bases fit TRBD2. Losses at the gene ends were 0 bases for V and 4 bases for J; bases not matched to a gene: 8. The CDR3 runs to 19 residues. Germline lookup yields CDR1 KGHDR and CDR2 SFDVKD. The CDR3 nucleotides read TGTGCCACCAGTGATTTGGTTGGGACTAGCGGGGGCTCTTCAGATACGCAGTATTTT. Translating gives CATSDLVGTSGGSSDTQYF.

The chain recombines TRBV21-1 with TRBJ1-2; the table's TRBD1 call for D was not verified on the DNA. TRBV21-1 is shown as a pseudogene. CDR3 length: 19 amino acids. CDR3 region: CATTTEVGDKFYSTHGYTF. CDR3 sequence (DNA): TGTGCCACCACTACGGAGGTTGGGGACAAGTTCTACTCTACGCATGGCTACACCTTC.

The J gene is TRBJ1-6, the V gene TRBV7-9; D not certain. The germline CDR1 and CDR2 sequences are SEHNR and FQNEAQ (reference sequence). The CDR3 extends over 13 amino acids. The V end was cut by 5 bases, the J end by 9 bases, with 11 bases between. This CDR3 is CASSAREPSPLHF. For the CDR3, the DNA is TGTGCCAGCAGCGCCCGTGAGCCTTCACCCCTCCACTTT.

The chain combines TRBV24-1 with TRBJ2-3, with D perhaps matching TRBD1 (6 bases). This CDR3 has 16 amino acids. With 2 bases removed from V and 2 bases from J, the gap between germline ends came to 13 bases. Germline V gives CDR1 KGHDR, CDR2 SFDVKD. CDR3 sequence: CATSDYRRDITDTQYF. CDR3 DNA sequence: TGTGCCACCAGTGATTACCGCAGGGACATCACAGATACGCAGTATTTT.

J is TRBJ1-2 and V is TRBV5-4, with 10 bases aligning to TRBD1. Germline CDR1 and CDR2: SGHNT and YYREEE (reference sequence). V was clipped by 6 bases and J by 4 bases; unmatched bases: 12. The CDR3 loop spans 16 amino acids. In nucleotides, the CDR3 is TGTGCCAGCATAGGAGGTCCCGGGACAGGGGTCTATGGCTACACCTTC. It specifies CASIGGPGTGVYGYTF. The complete variable domain, with remaining parts taken from reference TRBV5-4 and TRBJ1-2, reads ETGVTQSPTHLIKTRGQQVTLRCSSQSGHNTVSWYQQALGQGPQFIFQYYREEENGRGNFPPRFSGLQFPNYSSELNVNALELDDSALYLCASIGGPGTGVYGYTFGSGTRLTVV.

The genes are TRBV7-6 and TRBJ2-2; D tentatively fits TRBD1 or TRBD2 (5 bases each). CDR3 length equals 18 residues. Germline CDR1 is SGHVS and CDR2 is FNYEAQ. Trimming pared 3 bases from V and 5 bases from J, leaving 22 bases between. CDR3 loop: CASSLLVSDSSGTGELFF. CDR3 DNA sequence: TGTGCCAGCAGCTTGTTGGTATCCGACAGTTCGGGAACCGGGGAGCTGTTTTTT. Supplemented by reference TRBV7-6 and TRBJ2-2, the full variable domain reads GAGVSQSPRYKVTKRGQDVALRCDPISGHVSLYWYRQALGQGPEFLTYFNYEAQQDKSGLPNDRFSAERPEGSISTLTIQRTEQRDSAMYRCASSLLVSDSSGTGELFFGEGSRLTVL.

The CDR3 nucleotides are TGTGCCAGCAACCTGGGACAGGCTAATGAAAAACTGTTTTTT. Its protein product is CASNLGQANEKLFF. The chain couples TRBV9 to TRBJ1-4, with 8 bases that match TRBD1. After removal of 6 bases from V and 3 bases from J, the junction contained 4 bases not matched to a gene. Germline assignment: CDR1 SGDLS and CDR2 YYNGEE. This CDR3 contains 14 residues.

J is TRBJ1-2 and V is TRBV10-3; D gene ambiguous. Germline CDR1 is ENHRY and CDR2 is SYGVKD. The germline V and J ends were trimmed by 0 bases and 9 bases, with 5 bases remaining between them. There are 11 residues in the CDR3. The CDR3 DNA sequence: TGTGCCATCAGTGAGTCAGGGAGCTACACCTTC. This gives the protein CAISESGSYTF.

The rearrangement uses TRBV5-5 and TRBJ1-2; 11 positions match TRBD1. V shed 4 bases and J 0 bases; nucleotides not matched to a gene: 5. CDR1 is SGHKS and CDR2 is YYEKEE in the germline V gene (reference sequence). The CDR3 runs 16 residues. The CDR3 region has the DNA TGTGCCAGCAGCCGGACAGGGGGCGCTTCTAACTATGGCTACACCTTC. Amino acids: CASSRTGGASNYGYTF.

The chain employs TRBV6-5 and TRBJ2-1; D is undetermined. Per germline, CDR1 MNHEY and CDR2 SVGAGI. The CDR3 spans 11 residues. V dropped 7 bases and J dropped 8 bases, with 9 bases sitting between them. The CDR3 is CASTMGHEQFF. In nucleotides, the CDR3 is TGTGCCAGCACCATGGGCCATGAGCAGTTCTTC.

CDR3 residues: CASSLRAGNTGELFF. CDR3 coding DNA: TGTGCCAGCAGCTTAAGAGCAGGGAACACCGGGGAGCTGTTTTTT. V usage is TRBV7-2 and J usage is TRBJ2-2; D is undetermined. CDR3 length: 15 residues. In germline, CDR1 is SGHTA, CDR2 FQGNSA. Trimming pared 2 bases from V and 1 base from J, leaving 8 bases between.

This rearrangement joins TRBV6-1 to TRBJ1-2; D is perhaps TRBD1 (6 bases). Deletions cut 3 bases from V and 7 bases from J, with 9 bases between. Germline CDR1 and CDR2: MNHNS and SASEGT. The CDR3 spans 12 residues. The CDR3 DNA is TGTGCCAGCAGTGAGAACAGGGCTGGCTACACCTTC. Its protein product is CASSENRAGYTF.

As to this clone: At the DNA level, this CDR3 is encoded by other sequences in the same sample as well. DNA for the CDR3: TGCGCCAGCAGCTTGGATACAGGTCCCAATTCACCCCTCCACTTT. Protein sequence: CASSLDTGPNSPLHF. The gene calls are TRBV5-1 and TRBJ1-6; possibly TRBD1 for D (5 bases). The CDR3 totals 15 residues. Germline V CDR1 and CDR2: SGHRS, YFSETQ. V was pared by 0 bases and J by 7 bases, with 11 bases between.

V usage is TRBV5-1 and J usage is TRBJ2-7, with 11 bases lining up with TRBD1. V was pared by 3 bases and J by 4 bases, with 0 bases of the junction left unmatched. This CDR3 is 13 amino acids long. CDR1 SGHRS and CDR2 YFSETQ come from the germline V gene. The CDR3 DNA reads as TGCGCCAGCAGCTGGGACAGGGGGTACGAGCAGTACGTC. Translating it yields CASSWDRGYEQYV.

The V call is TRBV27, the J call TRBJ2-1; 8 bases are shared with TRBD1. Germline V CDR1 and CDR2: MNHEY, SMNVEV (reference sequence). This CDR3 region has 14 residues. V shed 5 bases and J 3 bases; nucleotides not matched to a gene: 3. The CDR3 region has the DNA TGTGCCAGCAGTCCTACAGGGGGCTACAATGAGCAGTTCTTC. Translating gives CASSPTGGYNEQFF.

This chain uses TRBV9 with TRBJ1-5, with 9 bases that match TRBD1. CDR3 size: 13 residues. Germline CDR1 SGDLS, CDR2 YYNGEE. The junction had 4 bases not matched to a gene; V was cut back by 8 bases and J by 4 bases. The CDR3 loop reads CARRGQGNQPQHF. In DNA form, the CDR3 reads TGTGCCAGGAGGGGACAGGGTAATCAGCCCCAGCATTTT.

CDR3 sequence: CASSPGQGNYGYTF. The CDR3 DNA sequence: TGTGCCAGCTCTCCCGGACAGGGAAACTATGGCTACACCTTC. This chain uses TRBV18 with TRBJ1-2; 8 bases map to TRBD1. This CDR3 spans 14 amino acids. V was clipped by 6 bases and J by 2 bases; unmatched bases: 5. Germline lookup yields CDR1 KGHSH and CDR2 LQKENI.

The chain couples TRBV9 to TRBJ1-4, with a weak D call TRBD1 (5 bases). Germline V lookup: CDR1 SGDLS, CDR2 YYNGEE. The ends were cut back, 4 bases at V and 2 bases at J, with 15 bases in the middle. The CDR3 runs 16 residues. CDR3 residues: CASSPGDDLTNEKLFF. DNA of the CDR3: TGTGCCAGCAGCCCCGGGGACGATCTTACTAATGAAAAACTGTTTTTT.

The chain couples TRBV11-2 to TRBJ1-2, with a tentative D call TRBD1 (6 bases). This CDR3 is 17 amino acids long. Trimming cost V 5 bases and J 4 bases, with 23 bases left between them. Germline loops: CDR1 SGHAT, CDR2 FQNNGV. CDR3 nucleotides: TGTGCCAGCAGCCCGGACGGGGGGACATCTCGTGGCTATGGCTACACCTTC. Residues: CASSPDGGTSRGYGYTF.

The chain's CDR3 is CASSPRTGGGNSPLHF. The CDR3 bases are TGTGCCAGCAGCCCTCGGACAGGAGGGGGTAATTCACCCCTCCACTTT. V usage is TRBV9 and J usage is TRBJ1-6, with 7 bases aligning to TRBD1. V gave up 4 bases and J gave up 6 bases; unmatched junction bases: 10. The germline CDR1 and CDR2 sequences are SGDLS and YYNGEE. The CDR3 contains 16 residues.

The genes are TRBV2 and TRBJ1-5, with D uncertain. Trimming left V 1 base short and J 2 bases short, with 15 bases between. The germline gives CDR1 SNHLY, CDR2 FYNNEI. The CDR3 loop spans 17 amino acids. Written as DNA, the CDR3 is TGTGCCAGCAGTGAAGGAAGTAAGGGATACGGCAATCAGCCCCAGCATTTT. Amino acid sequence: CASSEGSKGYGNQPQHF. Full variable domain (rest looked up from reference TRBV2 and TRBJ1-5): EPEVTQTPSHQVTQMGQEVILRCVPISNHLYFYWYRQILGQKVEFLVSFYNNEISEKSEIFDDQFSVERPDGSNFTLKIRSTKLEDSAMYFCASSEGSKGYGNQPQHFGDGTRLSIL.

The chain couples TRBV5-1 to TRBJ1-3, with D possibly TRBD1 on 6 matching bases. Germline V gene lookup returns CDR1 SGHRS and CDR2 YFSETQ. The CDR3 is 16 amino acids. V gave up 4 bases and J gave up 0 bases, with 14 bases separating them. The CDR3 sequence: CASSPKQGSSGNTIYF. The CDR3 region has the DNA TGCGCCAGCAGCCCCAAACAGGGCTCCTCTGGAAACACCATATATTTT.

The chain links TRBV3-1 (or the pseudogene TRBV3-2) to TRBJ1-1; D not resolved. V was shortened by 3 bases and J by 0 bases, with 5 bases between the two germline ends. Germline V gene sequence: CDR1 LGHDT, CDR2 YNNKEL (reference sequence). CDR3 length: 13 residues. The CDR3 sequence: CASSQELNTEAFF. In DNA form, the CDR3 reads TGTGCCAGCAGCCAGGAACTGAACACTGAAGCTTTCTTT.

The chain links TRBV2 to TRBJ2-4, with a weak D call TRBD1 (5 bases). This CDR3 comprises 16 residues. Germline V lookup: CDR1 SNHLY, CDR2 FYNNEI. The V end was cut by 5 bases, the J end by 1 base, with 15 bases between. The CDR3 DNA reads as TGTGCCAGCAGTTTGACAGAGAAGGAGGCCAAAAACATTCAGTACTTC. Translating it yields CASSLTEKEAKNIQYF.

The CDR3 DNA reads TGTGCCAGCAGGTTGACAGGGGAAGAGATGAACACTGAAGCTTTCTTT. Encoded protein: CASRLTGEEMNTEAFF. The chain is built from TRBV27 and TRBJ1-1; 8 positions agree with TRBD1. The CDR3 consists of 16 residues. Trimming cost V 6 bases and J 0 bases; bases outside gene matches: 9. CDR1 and CDR2 from the germline V gene are MNHEY and SMNVEV (reference sequence).

This clone came up once. J is TRBJ2-3 and V is TRBV6-5, with unresolved D. This CDR3 contains 14 residues. V lost 6 bases and J lost 0, with 10 bases in between. Germline assignment: CDR1 MNHEY and CDR2 SVGAGI. CDR3 nucleotide sequence: TGTGCCAGCAGCCCCATTATTAGCACAGATACGCAGTATTTT. Translating it yields CASSPIISTDTQYF.

The rearrangement joins TRBV11-2 to TRBJ1-1; D not certain. The germline gives CDR1 SGHAT, CDR2 FQNNGV. Trimming took off 5 bases at V and 4 bases at J, with 17 bases between the two ends. The CDR3 spans 15 residues. The DNA for the CDR3 is TGTGCCAGCAGCCCCTCCCCGTCGGTTGGCACTGAAGCTTTCTTT. This codes for CASSPSPSVGTEAFF.

The chain joins TRBV6-2 or TRBV6-3 to TRBJ2-7; unclear D gene. Looked up from germline, CDR1 is MNHEY and CDR2 is SVGEGT. The CDR3 is made up of 15 amino acids. Trimming took 7 bases from V and 4 from J, leaving 20 bases between them. The CDR3 loop reads CASTPSEALVYEQYV. The CDR3 bases are TGTGCCAGCACCCCTTCCGAAGCCTTGGTTTACGAGCAGTACGTC.